This TCR beta chain was recovered during a study of multiple sclerosis patients with progressive multifocal leukoencephalopathy. For the study at large: The control group, sampled over time, had multiple sclerosis, received natalizumab and did not develop PML.

Time point of the sample: before natalizumab initiation. The T0 samples predate the first natalizumab infusion. Every PCR reaction included synthetic inline CDR3 controls for all V-J pairings. Assay: immunoSEQ multiplex PCR; the TCRdb copy retains only in-frame clones and omits some. The repertoire holds more than 25,000 clones, with 88% as singletons. As to this clone: Its target is not known.

Overall study results and limits: Clones expanded at PML were already present before and during natalizumab.

The sequence came from a human donor with multiple sclerosis. Sequenced material: PBMCs.

The CDR3, as DNA: TGTGCCAGCAGCTCAGGGGTACAGCAGTTCTTC. Residues: CASSSGVQQFF. The chain links TRBV7-6 to TRBJ2-1; D might be TRBD1 (6 bases). V was clipped by 4 bases and J by 11 bases, with 9 bases between them. Looked up from germline, CDR1 is SGHVS and CDR2 is FNYEAQ. The CDR3 spans 11 residues. The whole variable domain, remainder taken from reference TRBV7-6 and TRBJ2-1, is GAGVSQSPRYKVTKRGQDVALRCDPISGHVSLYWYRQALGQGPEFLTYFNYEAQQDKSGLPNDRFSAERPEGSISTLTIQRTEQRDSAMYRCASSSGVQQFFGPGTRLTVL.